This T cell receptor beta chain is drawn from a study of blood T cells in healthy people across ages. Each sample gave at least 6 million isolated PBMCs. Whole-study findings and limits: From one million sequenced T cells, diversity estimates were lower bounds. Unsorted PBMC input precluded a conclusive naive versus antigen-experienced comparison. The CMV status of each donor remained undetermined, and this could have confounded shifts in expanded clonotypes.

Concerning this clonotype: As yet, its antigen is unknown.

Germline values: CDR1 SGHRS, CDR2 YFSETQ. The CDR3 consists of 15 residues. The ends lost 4 bases at V and 1 base at J; junction bases unmatched: 5. Primers used in a second PCR of about 6 to 11 cycles were a sample-barcoded 5' primer and a J-beta primer mix. TCRdb fed the 5' RACE reads into MiXCR, producing one record per CDR3 protein. The repertoire has more than 550,000 distinct CDR3 sequences, roughly 20% of them found once; the top ten carry about 22%. What was sequenced was blood. This sequence was found in a man aged 65-85 years in good health. V and J are TRBV5-1 and TRBJ1-5; 7 nucleotides match TRBD1. The CDR3: CASSLTGTSNQPQHF. The CDR3 nucleotides read TGCGCCAGCAGCCTGACAGGGACGAGCAATCAGCCCCAGCATTTT.